Listed below are T cell receptor beta chains from one sample, sequenced in a study of a mutant IDH1 vaccine in newly diagnosed glioma. Their cognate antigens are unknown. TCRdb's copy holds only in-frame clones and misses some; the assay was immunoSEQ multiplex PCR. The table lists fewer than 45,000 clones, roughly nine tenths of them singletons. Sequencing used PBMCs, obtained from a glioma patient whose treatment included an IDH1 peptide vaccine. The receptor source for this set is a man aged 35 to 55 with glioma. Each CDR3 is given with its conserved first and last residue. The D gene is left open where the match is weak. Not every row has a clone size; where given, it reads once, few, many or a size class.

CDR3 DNA,CDR3 protein,J gene,D gene,clone size,V gene
TGTGCCAGCAGTGAAGGAAGGGCGGTCTATGGCTACACCTTC,CASSEGRAVYGYTF,TRBJ1-2,-,-,TRBV2
TGCGCCAGCAGTGATCCCGGACAGGGAAACACCATATATTTT,CASSDPGQGNTIYF,TRBJ1-3,-,-,TRBV10-2
TGCGCCAGCAGCTTGGGGGACAAGCGGGCCGAAAATGAGCAGTTCTTC,CASSLGDKRAENEQFF,TRBJ2-1,-,-,TRBV5-1
TGTGCCTGGAGTGTAAAAAGGGATCAGCCCCAGCATTTT,CAWSVKRDQPQHF,TRBJ1-5,-,-,TRBV30
TGTGCCAGCAGCCAAGATCCCAACAGCCTAGCCAAAAACATTCAGTACTTC,CASSQDPNSLAKNIQYF,TRBJ2-4,-,-,TRBV4-2
TGTGCCAGCAGGCCACCACAGGGGATCAACACTGAAGCTTTCTTT,CASRPPQGINTEAFF,TRBJ1-1,TRBD1,few,TRBV28
TGCGCCAGCAGTTTCGACAGGACCGCCGATACGCAGTATTTT,CASSFDRTADTQYF,TRBJ2-3,-,-,TRBV5-1
TGTGCCAGCAGTCCCTATTGGAGGACCCTCAATGAGCAGTTCTTC,CASSPYWRTLNEQFF,TRBJ2-1,-,few,TRBV6-5
TGTGCCAGCTGCGGGTTTGATTGCGGCACTGAAGCTTTCTTT,CASCGFDCGTEAFF,TRBJ1-1,-,-,TRBV7-9
TGCGCCAGCAGCCTGGGGACATCCGGGGAGCTGTTTTTT,CASSLGTSGELFF,TRBJ2-2,-,few,TRBV5-1
TGTGCCAGTAGGCCCCCGGGACAGGGGTTTGGAGAGACCCAGTACTTC,CASRPPGQGFGETQYF,TRBJ2-5,TRBD1,-,TRBV19
TGTGCCAGCAGCTGGGACAGGGGTGATACGCAGTATTTT,CASSWDRGDTQYF,TRBJ2-3,TRBD1,-,TRBV5-6
TGTGCCAGCAGTTGGTCTGGACTTACCTTCTCCTACGAGCAGTACTTC,CASSWSGLTFSYEQYF,TRBJ2-7,-,-,TRBV28
TGTGCCAGTGCGGGCAGCCCCTTATCACCCCTCCACTTT,CASAGSPLSPLHF,TRBJ1-6,-,-,TRBV19
TGTGCCAGCGCGGGGGGAGGTGAGCAGTTCTTC,CASAGGGEQFF,TRBJ2-1,TRBD2,-,TRBV28
TGCGCCAGCAGCCCGAACGTAGCGTACTCCTACGAGCAGTACTTC,CASSPNVAYSYEQYF,TRBJ2-7,-,-,TRBV5-1
TGCGCCAGCAGCCAACAGGGGGGTGGGAACTATGGCTACACCTTC,CASSQQGGGNYGYTF,TRBJ1-2,TRBD1,-,TRBV5-1
TGTGCCAGCAGCTCCTTCGGAGTAGCGGGAGAAGATACGCAGTATTTT,CASSSFGVAGEDTQYF,TRBJ2-3,TRBD2,-,TRBV7-2
TGCGCCAGCGGAATCCCCTCGCGCACAGATACGCAGTATTTT,CASGIPSRTDTQYF,TRBJ2-3,-,-,TRBV5-1